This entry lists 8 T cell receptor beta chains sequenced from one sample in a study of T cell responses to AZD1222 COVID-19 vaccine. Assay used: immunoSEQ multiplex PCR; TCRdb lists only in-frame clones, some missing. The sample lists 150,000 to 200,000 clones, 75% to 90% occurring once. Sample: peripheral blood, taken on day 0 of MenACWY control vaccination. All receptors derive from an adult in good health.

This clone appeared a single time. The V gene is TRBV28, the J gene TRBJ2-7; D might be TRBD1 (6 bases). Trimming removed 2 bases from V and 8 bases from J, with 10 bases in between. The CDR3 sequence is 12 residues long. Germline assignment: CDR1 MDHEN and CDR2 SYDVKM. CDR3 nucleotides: TGTGCCAGCAGTTTACCCGGACAGAAGCAGTACTTC. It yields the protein CASSLPGQKQYF.

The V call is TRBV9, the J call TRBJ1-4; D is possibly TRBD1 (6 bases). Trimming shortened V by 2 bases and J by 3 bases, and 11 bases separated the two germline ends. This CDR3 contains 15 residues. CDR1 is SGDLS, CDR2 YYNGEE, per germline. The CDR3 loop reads CASSVTGLANEKLFF. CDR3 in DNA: TGTGCCAGCAGCGTCACAGGGTTGGCTAATGAAAAACTGTTTTTT.

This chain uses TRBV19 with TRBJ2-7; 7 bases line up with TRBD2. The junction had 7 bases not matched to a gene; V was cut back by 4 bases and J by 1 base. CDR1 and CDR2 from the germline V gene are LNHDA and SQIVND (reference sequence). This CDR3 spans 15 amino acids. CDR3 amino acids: CASSKAGLGSYEQYF. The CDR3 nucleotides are TGTGCCAGTAGTAAAGCGGGGTTGGGATCCTACGAGCAGTACTTC.

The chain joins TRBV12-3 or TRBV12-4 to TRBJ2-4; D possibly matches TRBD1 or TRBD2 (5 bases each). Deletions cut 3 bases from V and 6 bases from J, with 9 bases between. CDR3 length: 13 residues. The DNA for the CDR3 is TGTGCCAGCAGTTTGGCCGGGGCAAACATTCAGTACTTC. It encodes CASSLAGANIQYF.

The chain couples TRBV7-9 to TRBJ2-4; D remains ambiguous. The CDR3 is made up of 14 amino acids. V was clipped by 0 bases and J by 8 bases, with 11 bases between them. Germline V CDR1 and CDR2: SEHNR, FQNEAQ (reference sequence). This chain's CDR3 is CASSLAAVRDIQYF. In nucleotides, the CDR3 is TGTGCCAGCAGCTTAGCTGCGGTTAGGGACATTCAGTACTTC. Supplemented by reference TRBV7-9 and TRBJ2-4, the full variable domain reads DTGVSQNPRHKITKRGQNVTFRCDPISEHNRLYWYRQTLGQGPEFLTYFQNEAQLEKSRLLSDRFSAERPKGSFSTLEIQRTEQGDSAMYLCASSLAAVRDIQYFGAGTRLSVL.

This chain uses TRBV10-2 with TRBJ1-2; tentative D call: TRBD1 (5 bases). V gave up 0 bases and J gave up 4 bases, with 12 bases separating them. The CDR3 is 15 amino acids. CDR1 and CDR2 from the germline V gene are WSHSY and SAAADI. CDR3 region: CASSESSRQSYGYTF. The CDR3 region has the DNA TGCGCCAGCAGTGAGTCTAGTAGACAGTCCTATGGCTACACCTTC.

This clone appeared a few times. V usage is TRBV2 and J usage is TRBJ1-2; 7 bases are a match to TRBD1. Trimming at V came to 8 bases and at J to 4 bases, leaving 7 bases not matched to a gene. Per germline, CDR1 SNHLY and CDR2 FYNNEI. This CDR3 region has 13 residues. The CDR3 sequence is CASRGGGGYGYTF. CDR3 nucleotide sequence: TGTGCCAGCCGAGGGGGCGGCGGCTATGGCTACACCTTC.

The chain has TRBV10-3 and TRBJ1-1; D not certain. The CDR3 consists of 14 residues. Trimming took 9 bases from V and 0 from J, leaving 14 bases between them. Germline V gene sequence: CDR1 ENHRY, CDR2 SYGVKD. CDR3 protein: CAIAAAVVNTEAFF. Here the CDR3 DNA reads TGTGCCATTGCCGCCGCGGTGGTGAACACTGAAGCTTTCTTT.